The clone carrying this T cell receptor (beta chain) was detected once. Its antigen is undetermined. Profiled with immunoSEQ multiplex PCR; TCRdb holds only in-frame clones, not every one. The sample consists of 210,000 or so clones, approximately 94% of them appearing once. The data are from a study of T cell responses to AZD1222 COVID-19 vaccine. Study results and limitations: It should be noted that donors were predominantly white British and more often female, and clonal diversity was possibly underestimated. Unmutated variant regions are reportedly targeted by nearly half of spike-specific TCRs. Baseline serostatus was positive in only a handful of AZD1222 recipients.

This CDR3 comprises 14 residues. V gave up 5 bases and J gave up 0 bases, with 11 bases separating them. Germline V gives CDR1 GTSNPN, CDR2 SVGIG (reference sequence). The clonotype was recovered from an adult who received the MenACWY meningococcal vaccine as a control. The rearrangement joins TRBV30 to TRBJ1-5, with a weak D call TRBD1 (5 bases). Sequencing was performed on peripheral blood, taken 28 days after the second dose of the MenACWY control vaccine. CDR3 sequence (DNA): TGTGCCTGGGGGGGAGCCCATAGCAATCAGCCCCAGCATTTT. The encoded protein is CAWGGAHSNQPQHF.